This TCR beta chain is drawn from a study of T cell changes during pregnancy in multiple sclerosis. TCRdb keeps only in-frame clones here, not all; method: immunoSEQ multiplex PCR. The data hold some 100,000 clones, with 92% observed a single time. CDR1 is SGHAT, CDR2 FQDESV, per germline (reference sequence). V lost 2 bases to trimming and J lost 2 bases, with 7 bases between them. This CDR3 is 13 amino acids long. The sequences come from peripheral blood, collected after pregnancy. The receptor comes from a female donor with multiple sclerosis, enrolled in a pregnancy study. The rearrangement uses TRBV11-1 and TRBJ2-7; D gene ambiguous. CDR3 DNA sequence: TGTGCCAGCAGCTTACCCGCTACCTACGAGCAGTACTTC. Amino acid sequence: CASSLPATYEQYF.